This T cell receptor beta chain was obtained from a study of T cells after yellow fever vaccination (dated by TCRdb to about 2019). For the study in its entirety: The SMART-Seq v4 Ultra Low Input RNA kit was used to prepare libraries from fractions with low cell numbers. The cohort comprised two healthy male donors, one aged 18 to 30 and one aged 30 to 40 years. To follow T-cell clones before and after primary and booster YFV17D yellow fever vaccination, bulk TCR alpha and beta repertoires were sequenced over time. Blood was collected at multiple timepoints before and after primary and secondary immunization, and bulk PBMC replicates and cell subsets were isolated.

According to the germline V gene, CDR1 reads SGHRS and CDR2 reads YFSETQ. The CDR3 measures 16 amino acids from cysteine to phenylalanine. Only the CDR3 portion is preserved as DNA: 48 bases, with reading frame beginning at the first base. V is pared back by 0 bases and J by 2 bases, with 14 bases lying between the germline termini. The sequencer was an Illumina NovaSeq 6000. TCR cDNA was synthesized by 5'RACE template switching, which introduced a universal primer site and unique molecular identifiers. Priming of cDNA synthesis was performed from both the TCR alpha and TCR beta constant segments. Library amplification used two PCR steps, and the second PCR step added sample barcodes and sequencing adapters. Sequencing of libraries was performed on Illumina HiSeq 2500 (2x100 bp) or NovaSeq (2x150 bp). The study's processing was this. MIGEC handled demultiplexing of reads and collapsing into UMI consensus sequences, while MiXCR performed V(D)J alignment. Using edgeR on replicate PBMC samples, clonotypes were called vaccine-responding if FDR was below 0.01 and the log2 fold change was above 5 up to day 15. Bulk clonotypes were assigned CD4 or CD8 identity according to which sequenced CD4 or CD8 repertoire held them at higher abundance. TCRdb passed the public sequencing reads through fastp at Q25 and MiXCR, retaining productive beta sequences. A single entry per CDR3 protein holds the most common genes and DNA from its merged rows. The V and J calls shown here were made by TCRdb, not taken from the authors' results. The sample profile shows hundreds of thousands of distinct CDR3 sequences; 5.2% of them were found once. The ten most abundant clones make up 3% to 4% of the sample.

This clonotype was picked up a small number of times. The antigen it binds to is not known. No qualities accompany the bases; no much larger clone lies one base away. On the study overall, not on this receptor specifically: Compared with the primary T-cell response, the secondary T-cell response was faster but weaker, reaching its peak on day 5 rather than on day 15. Most clones expanded after primary vaccination were re-detected after the booster (almost 97% of CD4 and around nine tenths of CD8), suggesting broad memory maintenance. Computational filtering was required because FACS-sorted repertoires could contain abundant contaminating clonotypes from the bulk population. A small fraction of clonotypes appeared in both the CD4 and CD8 compartments, likely as a result of convergent recombination. Because the study included only a couple of donors, the extent to which the findings can be generalized is limited.

The treatment or condition tag for this specimen amounts to: live attenuated yellow fever vaccine strain. PBMCs were isolated from peripheral blood using a standard Ficoll-Paque protocol. Dynabeads CD4 and CD8 positive selection kits were used to isolate CD4 and CD8 T-cell fractions. TriZol was used to extract RNA from bulk PBMCs, CD4 and CD8 fractions, and dextramer-positive and dextramer-negative fractions. The sample consisted of CD4+ T cells sorted from PBMCs, taken on the day of the yellow fever booster vaccination. The chain couples TRBV5-1 to TRBJ1-1; the D gene assignment is ambiguous. The source of this sequence is a man between 18 and 29 years old who received the YFV17D yellow fever vaccine. CDR3 loop: CASSLEPGPRNTEAFF. The base sequence is TGCGCCAGCAGCTTGGAGCCAGGCCCCCGAAACACTGAAGCTTTCTTT.